The rows below give T cell receptor beta chains drawn from one sample of a study of shared clonotypes between healthy human individuals. Libraries were prepared by immunoSEQ multiplex PCR; TCRdb keeps only in-frame clonotypes and omits some of them. This sample yields over a million clones, of which around 82% are seen a single time; more than 0.45% belongs to the top ten. The material sequenced was memory CD4+ T cells from PBMCs. The receptor source for this set is a man younger than 30 in good health. Some clones in this sample may be carry-over from other donors' samples. Each CDR3 is given with its conserved first and last residue. A D gene is named only where the DNA matches it firmly. Rows give clone size only sometimes, using once, few, many, or a class for an expanded clone.

v_gene	abundance	j_gene	d_gene	CDR3aa	CDR3nt
TRBV6-1	.	TRBJ2-1	.	CASSLSWPAYNEQFF	TGTGCCAGCAGTCTCAGTTGGCCCGCCTACAATGAGCAGTTCTTC
TRBV18	.	TRBJ2-7	.	CASSPLRGRKDYEQYF	TGTGCCAGCTCACCACTTCGGGGGCGGAAGGATTACGAGCAGTACTTC
TRBV4-2	.	TRBJ2-6	.	CASSRRAGPNSGANVLTF	TGTGCCAGCAGCCGTCGGGCGGGACCGAACTCTGGGGCCAACGTCCTGACTTTC
TRBV29-1	few	TRBJ2-1	.	CSVEGSADSYNEQFF	TGCAGCGTTGAAGGTTCGGCGGATTCCTACAATGAGCAGTTCTTC
TRBV28	few	TRBJ1-2	.	CASSRAGLNYGYTF	TGTGCCAGCAGTCGCGCAGGGTTAAACTATGGCTACACCTTC
TRBV4-3	.	TRBJ2-3	.	CASSQGISDSTDTQYF	TGCGCCAGCAGCCAAGGGATTAGCGACAGCACAGATACGCAGTATTTT
TRBV7-6	.	TRBJ1-3	.	CASSLRSSGNTIYF	TGTGCCAGCAGCTTACGTAGCTCTGGAAACACCATATATTTT
TRBV18	few	TRBJ2-7	.	CASSPQSAGGEQYF	TGTGCCAGCTCCCCCCAGTCGGCCGGGGGAGAGCAGTACTTC
TRBV5-1	.	TRBJ2-5	TRBD2	CASSTGTSGRPQETQYF	TGCGCCAGCAGCACCGGGACTAGCGGGAGGCCCCAAGAGACCCAGTACTTC
TRBV7-2	.	TRBJ1-1	.	CASSSWVNTEAFF	TGTGCCAGCAGCTCCTGGGTGAACACTGAAGCTTTCTTT
TRBV7-9	.	TRBJ2-7	TRBD2	CASSLDVGLAGSYEQYF	TGTGCCAGCAGCTTAGACGTTGGACTAGCGGGATCCTACGAGCAGTACTTC
TRBV6-1	few	TRBJ2-7	.	CASRPNRDSREQYF	TGTGCCAGCAGACCTAACAGGGACTCCCGGGAGCAGTACTTC
TRBV4-2	.	TRBJ2-3	.	CASSQADYSTDTQYF	TGTGCCAGCAGCCAAGCCGACTACAGCACAGATACGCAGTATTTT
TRBV6-6	.	TRBJ2-3	TRBD1	CASSDGQGVADTQYF	TGTGCCAGCAGTGACGGACAGGGTGTCGCAGATACGCAGTATTTT
TRBV5-4	.	TRBJ2-3	TRBD2	CASSLVASGERDTQYF	TGTGCCAGCAGCTTGGTGGCTAGCGGGGAGAGGGATACGCAGTATTTT
TRBV29-1	.	TRBJ1-1	.	CSTGTSYPEAFF	TGCAGTACTGGGACATCGTACCCAGAAGCTTTCTTT